The 31 T cell receptor beta chains below all came from one sample that was sequenced in a study of CD8+ T cells in alopecia areata. RNA extraction and reverse transcription yielded cDNA as sequencing template. Libraries were prepared by immunoSEQ multiplex PCR; TCRdb keeps only in-frame clonotypes and omits some of them. In the table there are fewer than 250,000 clones, around three fifths of which are singletons. Treatment noted: oral pan-JAK inhibitor, 5-10 mg twice daily. This sample comprised CD4+ T cells sorted from blood, obtained around week 49, from a patient treated with tofacitinib. These receptors came from a human donor with alopecia areata.

The chain combines TRBV11-2 with TRBJ2-6, with 10 bases matching TRBD1. The CDR3 length is 16 residues. Trimming cost V 3 bases and J 4 bases; bases outside gene matches: 3. CDR1 is SGHAT, CDR2 FQNNGV, per germline. CDR3 loop: CASSLTGGSGANVLTF. CDR3 sequence (DNA): TGTGCCAGCAGCTTGACAGGGGGCTCCGGGGCCAACGTCCTGACTTTC.

This clone has a handful of counts. The chain carries TRBV23-1 and TRBJ1-3; D is unresolved. TRBV23-1 qualifies as an ORF whose function is uncertain. The CDR3 runs to 17 residues. Trimming shortened V by 0 bases and J by 0 bases, and 12 bases separated the two germline ends. The CDR3 sequence: CASSQSKGSSSGNTIYF. In DNA, the CDR3 is TGCGCCAGCAGTCAATCGAAGGGCTCGAGCTCTGGAAACACCATATATTTT.

The chain carries TRBV5-1 and TRBJ1-2, with a weak D call TRBD1 (5 bases). In germline, CDR1 is SGHRS, CDR2 YFSETQ. V lost 0 bases and J lost 0, with 9 bases in between. The CDR3 is 15 residues long. The CDR3 sequence is CASSLEQDSNYGYTF. DNA of the CDR3: TGCGCCAGCAGCTTGGAACAGGACTCTAACTATGGCTACACCTTC. The whole variable domain, remainder taken from reference TRBV5-1 and TRBJ1-2, is KAGVTQTPRYLIKTRGQQVTLSCSPISGHRSVSWYQQTPGQGLQFLFEYFSETQRNKGNFPGRFSGRQFSNSRSEMNVSTLELGDSALYLCASSLEQDSNYGYTFGSGTRLTVV.

The chain is built from TRBV5-5 and TRBJ2-5; D remains unclear. V lost 4 bases to trimming and J lost 5 bases, with 12 bases between them. The CDR3 length is 13 residues. From germline, CDR1 is SGHKS and CDR2 YYEKEE (reference sequence). The DNA for the CDR3 is TGTGCCAGCAGCCCCTCACCCACCGAGACCCAGTACTTC. Translated: CASSPSPTETQYF.

The chain has TRBV15 and TRBJ1-4; no firm D call. The CDR3 runs to 13 residues. Trimming removed 3 bases at V and 6 bases at J, with 8 bases between. The V gene's germline CDR1 is LNHNV and CDR2 YYDKDF (reference sequence). CDR3 DNA: TGTGCCACCAGCAGGGCAGACGATGAAAAACTGTTTTTT. Its protein is CATSRADDEKLFF.

The rearrangement joins TRBV15 to TRBJ1-6; D is ambiguous. CDR3 length: 13 amino acids. Trimming pared 0 bases from V and 10 bases from J, leaving 7 bases between. CDR1 is LNHNV, CDR2 YYDKDF, per germline (reference sequence). The CDR3: CATSRDPPSPLHF. Here the CDR3 DNA reads TGTGCCACCAGCAGAGACCCGCCGTCACCCCTCCACTTT.

CDR3 in DNA: TGTGCCTGGAGGAGGAGAGAGGGACACTTAGCCAAAAACATTCAGTACTTC. Residues: CAWRRREGHLAKNIQYF. The gene calls are TRBV30 and TRBJ2-4, with TRBD1 as a possible D gene (6 bases). CDR3 length: 17 residues. CDR1 is GTSNPN and CDR2 is SVGIG in the germline V gene (reference sequence). The germline V and J ends were trimmed by 3 bases and 0 bases, with 18 bases remaining between them.

The V gene is TRBV27, the J gene TRBJ2-7; D is unclear. Germline-derived CDR1 and CDR2 are MNHEY and SMNVEV (reference sequence). The CDR3 is made up of 12 amino acids. V lost 5 bases and J 0 bases, leaving 5 bases between the germline ends. The CDR3 DNA reads TGTGCCAGCAGTGACCGCTCCTACGAGCAGTACTTC. It yields the protein CASSDRSYEQYF.

The rearrangement links TRBV5-1 to TRBJ2-5; D possibly corresponds to TRBD2 (5 bases). Trimming took 4 bases from V and 5 from J, leaving 9 bases between them. The germline CDR1 and CDR2 sequences are SGHRS and YFSETQ. The CDR3 runs 12 residues. The CDR3 DNA follows: TGCGCCAGCAGCCCCGGGGAGGAGACCCAGTACTTC. Translated, it gives CASSPGEETQYF. The whole variable domain, remainder taken from reference TRBV5-1 and TRBJ2-5, is KAGVTQTPRYLIKTRGQQVTLSCSPISGHRSVSWYQQTPGQGLQFLFEYFSETQRNKGNFPGRFSGRQFSNSRSEMNVSTLELGDSALYLCASSPGEETQYFGPGTRLLVL.

The rearrangement links TRBV5-1 to TRBJ1-2, with 8 bases aligning to TRBD1. Germline CDR1 SGHRS, CDR2 YFSETQ. After removal of 4 bases from V and 8 bases from J, the junction contained 7 bases not matched to a gene. The CDR3 has 13 residues. CDR3 loop: CASSTGTGKGYTF. CDR3 sequence (DNA): TGCGCCAGCAGCACCGGGACAGGAAAGGGCTACACCTTC.

The chain carries TRBV18 and TRBJ1-6; D unresolved. This CDR3 region has 13 residues. Trimming stripped 3 bases from V and 4 bases from J, with 4 bases between. In germline, CDR1 is KGHSH, CDR2 LQKENI. In DNA form, the CDR3 reads TGTGCCAGCTCACCGGGATATAATTCACCCCTCCACTTT. Translating it yields CASSPGYNSPLHF. The whole variable domain, filled in from reference TRBV18 and TRBJ1-6, reads NAGVMQNPRHLVRRRGQEARLRCSPMKGHSHVYWYRQLPEEGLKFMVYLQKENIIDESGMPKERFSAEFPKEGPSILRIQQVVRGDSAAYFCASSPGYNSPLHFGNGTRLTVT.

This clone came up a few times. This specimen includes other DNA sequences encoding the same CDR3. The rearrangement links TRBV7-2 to TRBJ2-5; 8 positions match TRBD2. The CDR3 loop spans 14 amino acids. Germline loops: CDR1 SGHTA, CDR2 FQGNSA. V lost 5 bases, J lost 4 bases, and 6 bases stayed unmatched. The chain's CDR3 is CASSLSGGRETQYF. The CDR3 DNA follows: TGTGCCAGCAGCCTATCGGGGGGGCGAGAGACCCAGTACTTC.

The chain has TRBV5-6 and TRBJ2-2; D gene ambiguous. The CDR3 runs 13 residues. Trimming stripped 4 bases from V and 6 bases from J, with 10 bases between. Looked up from germline, CDR1 is SGHDT and CDR2 is YYEEEE. The CDR3 DNA is TGTGCCAGCAGCCAAAGCATAGCCGGGGAGCTGTTTTTT. Protein: CASSQSIAGELFF.

The chain uses TRBV7-2 and TRBJ2-1, with 15 bases that match TRBD2. The CDR3 loop spans 14 amino acids. Trimming took 5 bases from V and 9 from J; bases not matched to a gene: 2. CDR1 is SGHTA and CDR2 is FQGNSA in the germline V gene. The CDR3 loop is CASSPGLAGGEQFF. The DNA of the CDR3 is TGTGCCAGCAGCCCGGGACTAGCGGGGGGTGAGCAGTTCTTC.

Only a few counts were recorded for this clone. CDR3 protein: CASSYRDRGLVDYGYTF. CDR3 bases: TGCGCCAGCAGCTACCGGGACAGGGGGCTTGTGGACTATGGCTACACCTTC. The V call is TRBV5-1, the J call TRBJ1-2; 12 positions match TRBD1. The CDR3 length is 17 residues. The V segment lost 3 bases and the J segment 3 bases; nucleotides outside the gene matches: 9. Germline CDR1 is SGHRS and CDR2 is YFSETQ.

This clone was observed once. The genes are TRBV29-1 and TRBJ1-2; TRBD1 might be the D (6 bases). CDR3 length: 12 amino acids. Germline CDR1 and CDR2: SQVTM and ANQGSEA. V was trimmed by 4 bases and J by 6 bases, leaving 12 bases between them. CDR3 loop: CSVGTAGDGYTF. CDR3 nucleotides: TGCAGCGTTGGGACAGCGGGAGATGGCTACACCTTC. The whole variable domain, remainder taken from reference TRBV29-1 and TRBJ1-2, is SAVISQKPSRDICQRGTSLTIQCQVDSQVTMMFWYRQQPGQSLTLIATANQGSEATYESGFVIDKFPISRPNLTFSTLTVSNMSPEDSSIYLCSVGTAGDGYTFGSGTRLTVV.

There are a few counts of this clone. CDR3 in amino acids: CASSLAPGVNSPLHF. CDR3 DNA sequence: TGTGCCAGCAGCTTAGCGCCGGGGGTTAATTCACCCCTCCACTTT. The rearrangement joins TRBV7-2 to TRBJ1-6; a weak D match, TRBD1 (5 bases). In germline, CDR1 is SGHTA, CDR2 FQGNSA. Trimming removed 0 bases from V and 6 bases from J, with 9 bases in between. CDR3 length: 15 residues.

This chain uses TRBV30 with TRBJ2-7; TRBD1 matches 7 bases. The germline gives CDR1 GTSNPN, CDR2 SVGIG (reference sequence). Germline trimming cut 2 bases from V and 2 bases from J; bases unmatched to any gene: 9. CDR3 length equals 15 residues. The CDR3 sequence is CAWSPTGTLTYEQYF. CDR3 bases: TGTGCCTGGAGTCCGACAGGGACCTTAACCTACGAGCAGTACTTC.

The chain couples TRBV30 to TRBJ1-2; 9 bases agree with TRBD1. V trimming: 2 bases; J trimming: 8 bases; junction bases outside the gene matches: 6. The CDR3 covers 13 residues. From germline, CDR1 is GTSNPN and CDR2 SVGIG (reference sequence). DNA for the CDR3: TGTGCCTGGAGTTTCCGGACAGGGGAGGGCTACACCTTC. Amino acids: CAWSFRTGEGYTF.

A remark on this clone: The same CDR3 also results from other DNA sequences found in this sample. The chain joins TRBV30 to TRBJ2-5; possible D gene TRBD1, 6 bases. Germline V lookup: CDR1 GTSNPN, CDR2 SVGIG (reference sequence). V was pared by 0 bases and J by 4 bases, with 6 bases between. The CDR3 runs 12 residues. CDR3 in amino acids: CAWSVQGETQYF. DNA of the CDR3: TGTGCCTGGAGTGTACAGGGAGAGACCCAGTACTTC. Full variable domain (missing parts from reference TRBV30 and TRBJ2-5): SQTIHQWPATLVQPVGSPLSLECTVEGTSNPNLYWYRQAAGRGLQLLFYSVGIGQISSEVPQNLSASRPQDRQFILSSKKLLLSDSGFYLCAWSVQGETQYFGPGTRLLVL.

The genes are TRBV7-2 and TRBJ2-6; perhaps TRBD2 as D (5 bases). The germline gives CDR1 SGHTA, CDR2 FQGNSA. V lost 5 bases, J lost 4 bases, and 12 bases lay in between. This CDR3 comprises 15 residues. The CDR3 nucleotides are TGTGCCAGCAGCGCGCGGGTAGCGGGGGCCAACGTCCTGACTTTC. This codes for CASSARVAGANVLTF.

The rearrangement joins TRBV2 to TRBJ1-6; D gene uncertain. CDR3 size: 13 residues. Deletions cut 5 bases from V and 10 bases from J, with 12 bases between. Germline lookup yields CDR1 SNHLY and CDR2 FYNNEI. The CDR3 reads CASSPPSRSPLHF. The CDR3 DNA is TGTGCCAGCAGTCCTCCATCAAGGTCACCCCTCCACTTT.

The chain couples TRBV29-1 to TRBJ1-4; 7 nucleotides line up with TRBD1. The CDR3 extends over 15 amino acids. CDR1 and CDR2 from the germline V gene are SQVTM and ANQGSEA. Trimming at V came to 5 bases and at J to 5 bases, leaving 11 bases not matched to a gene. The CDR3 coding sequence is TGCAGCGTTCGACAGGGTCGGTGGGAGAATGAAAAACTGTTTTTT. Protein sequence: CSVRQGRWENEKLFF.

The chain employs TRBV9 and TRBJ2-6; D uncertain. This CDR3 is built from 14 residues. The V and J ends lost 3 bases and 0 bases respectively, with 4 bases between them. Germline V gene lookup returns CDR1 SGDLS and CDR2 YYNGEE. CDR3 nucleotide sequence: TGTGCCAGCAGCGGGTACTCTGGGGCCAACGTCCTGACTTTC. Translated: CASSGYSGANVLTF.

The chain has TRBV7-2 and TRBJ1-5; maybe TRBD1 (6 bases). Per the germline V gene, CDR1 is SGHTA and CDR2 is FQGNSA. The V gene lost 1 base and the J gene lost 3 bases, with 10 bases spanning the gap. The CDR3 loop spans 15 amino acids. The CDR3 protein is CASSLGGQHNQPQHF. In DNA form, the CDR3 reads TGTGCCAGCAGCTTAGGCGGACAGCACAATCAGCCCCAGCATTTT.

This clone was counted only a few times. CDR3 nucleotides: TGCAGCGTCACTGATTCGGGGGGTCAGTACTTC. Its translation: CSVTDSGGQYF. J is TRBJ2-5 and V is TRBV29-1; 7 nucleotides line up with TRBD2. Unmatched junction bases numbered 9, after V lost 6 bases and J lost 11 bases. The V gene's germline CDR1 is SQVTM and CDR2 ANQGSEA. This CDR3 has 11 amino acids.

This chain uses TRBV30 with TRBJ2-2; D is unclear. This CDR3 is 16 amino acids long. The germline CDR1 and CDR2 sequences are GTSNPN and SVGIG (reference sequence). Trimming removed 1 base at V and 0 bases at J, with 12 bases between. CDR3 nucleotides: TGTGCCTGGAGTGACAGACGAACAGCGAACACCGGGGAGCTGTTTTTT. It translates to CAWSDRRTANTGELFF.

This chain uses TRBV27 with TRBJ2-1; tentative D call: TRBD2 (5 bases). Germline CDR1 reads MNHEY; CDR2 reads SMNVEV (reference sequence). V lost 5 bases and J lost 7, with 12 bases in between. The CDR3 spans 13 residues. The CDR3 bases are TGTGCCAGCAGTAGGTATAGCGCGAATGAGCAGTTCTTC. It yields the protein CASSRYSANEQFF.

A few counts support this clone. CDR3 nucleotide sequence: TGTGCCAGCAGCGGGGACAGGTTCGCGGACACTGAAGCTTTCTTT. Its protein product is CASSGDRFADTEAFF. The chain couples TRBV9 to TRBJ1-1; 8 bases are shared with TRBD1. With V trimmed by 3 bases and J by 3 bases, 7 bases remained unmatched. Germline loops: CDR1 SGDLS, CDR2 YYNGEE. The CDR3 totals 15 residues.

CDR3 DNA sequence: TGTGCCTGGATGCGAACGGGACAGCTTTCTGAAGCTTTCTTT. This codes for CAWMRTGQLSEAFF. The rearrangement uses TRBV30 and TRBJ1-1; 7 positions match TRBD1. Germline CDR1 reads GTSNPN; CDR2 reads SVGIG (reference sequence). The trim removed 4 bases at V and 6 bases at J, leaving 11 bases unmatched. The CDR3 sequence is 14 residues long.

The J gene is TRBJ1-1, the V gene TRBV5-6; 9 bases fit TRBD1. Germline loops: CDR1 SGHDT, CDR2 YYEEEE. V shed 1 base, J shed 5 bases, and the junction held 6 bases outside the gene matches. CDR3 length equals 15 residues. The CDR3 here is CASSLRGTGYTEAFF. In DNA form, the CDR3 reads TGTGCCAGCAGCTTGCGGGGGACAGGGTATACTGAAGCTTTCTTT.